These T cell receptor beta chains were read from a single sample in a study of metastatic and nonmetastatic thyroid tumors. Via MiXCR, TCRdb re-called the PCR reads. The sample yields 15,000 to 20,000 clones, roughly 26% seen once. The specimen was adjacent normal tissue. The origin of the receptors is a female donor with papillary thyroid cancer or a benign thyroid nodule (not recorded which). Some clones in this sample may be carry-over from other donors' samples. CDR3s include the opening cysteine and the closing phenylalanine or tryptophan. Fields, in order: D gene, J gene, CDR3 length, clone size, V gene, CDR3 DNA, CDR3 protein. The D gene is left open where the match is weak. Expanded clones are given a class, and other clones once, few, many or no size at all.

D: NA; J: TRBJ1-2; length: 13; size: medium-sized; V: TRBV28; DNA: TGTGCCAGCAGTTTAGGAGGGAATTTCTACTACACCTTC; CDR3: CASSLGGNFYYTF
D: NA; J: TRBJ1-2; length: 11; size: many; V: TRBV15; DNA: TGTGCCACCAGCAAGTCATTGGGCTACACCTTC; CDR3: CATSKSLGYTF
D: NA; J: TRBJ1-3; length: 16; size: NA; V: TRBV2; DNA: TGTGCCAGTAGTGAATTGCAGGGAAACTCTGGAAACACCATATATTTT; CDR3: CASSELQGNSGNTIYF
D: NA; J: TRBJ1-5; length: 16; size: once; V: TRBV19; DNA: TGTGCCAGCCAAATGGGCAGTCTTGATCACAATCAGCCCCAGCATTTT; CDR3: CASQMGSLDHNQPQHF
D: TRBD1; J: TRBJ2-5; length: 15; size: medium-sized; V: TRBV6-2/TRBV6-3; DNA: TGTGCCAGCAGCAACAGGGGGGACAGGGAAGAGACCCAGTACTTC; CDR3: CASSNRGDREETQYF
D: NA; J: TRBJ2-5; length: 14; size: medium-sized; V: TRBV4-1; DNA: TGCGCCAGCAGCCTTAACGGGGCTCAAGAGACCCAGTACTTC; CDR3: CASSLNGAQETQYF
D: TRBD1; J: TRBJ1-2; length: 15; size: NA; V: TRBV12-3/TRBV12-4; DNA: TGTGCCAGCAGTTTGGGGACAGGAGCCTTCGGGGGCTACACCTTC; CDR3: CASSLGTGAFGGYTF
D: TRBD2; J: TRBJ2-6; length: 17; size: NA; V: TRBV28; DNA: TGTGCCAGCAGTCCGATCCTAGCGGGATCTGGGGCCAACGTCCTGACTTTC; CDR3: CASSPILAGSGANVLTF
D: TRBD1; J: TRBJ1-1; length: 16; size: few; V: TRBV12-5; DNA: TGTGCTAGTGGTTTGGCGCATCAAGGGGGCGTTACTGAAGCTTTCTTT; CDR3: CASGLAHQGGVTEAFF
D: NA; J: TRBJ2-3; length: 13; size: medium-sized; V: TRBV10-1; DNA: TGCGCCAGCAGTCCCTTTTCATCGGATACGCAGTATTTT; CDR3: CASSPFSSDTQYF
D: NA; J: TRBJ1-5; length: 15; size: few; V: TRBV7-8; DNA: TGTGCCAGCAGCTTAGCTCGGGCGGGGAATCAGCCCCAGCATTTT; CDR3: CASSLARAGNQPQHF
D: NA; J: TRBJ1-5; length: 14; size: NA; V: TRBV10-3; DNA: TGTGCCATCAGTGAGGGGTATAGCAATCAGCCCCAGCATTTT; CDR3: CAISEGYSNQPQHF
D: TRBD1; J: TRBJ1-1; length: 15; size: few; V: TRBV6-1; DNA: TGTGCCAGCACAAGGGGGGACAGGTCAAACACTGAAGCTTTCTTT; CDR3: CASTRGDRSNTEAFF
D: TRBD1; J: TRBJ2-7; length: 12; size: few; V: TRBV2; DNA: TGTGCCAGCCGTGACAGGGGCTACGAGCAGTACTTC; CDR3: CASRDRGYEQYF
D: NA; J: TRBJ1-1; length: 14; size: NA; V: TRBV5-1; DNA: TGCGCCAGCAGCGAGACAGACTCATACACTGAAGCTTTCTTT; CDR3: CASSETDSYTEAFF
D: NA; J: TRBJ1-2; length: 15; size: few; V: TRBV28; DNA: TGTGCCAGCAGTCCCGCAGGGGTCCGAAACTATGGCTACACCTTC; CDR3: CASSPAGVRNYGYTF
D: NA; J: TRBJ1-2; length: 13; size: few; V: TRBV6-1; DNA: TGTGCCAGCAGCCCTGGGCCGAACTATGGCTACACCTTC; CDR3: CASSPGPNYGYTF
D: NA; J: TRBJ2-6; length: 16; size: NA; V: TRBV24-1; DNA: TGTGCCACCAGTGCCGCCCCAGGGTCCGGGGCCAACGTCCTGACTTTC; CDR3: CATSAAPGSGANVLTF
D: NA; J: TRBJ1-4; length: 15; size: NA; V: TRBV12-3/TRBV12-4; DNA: TGTGCCAGCAGTTTAGGGGCTGCGGGGCGTGAAAAACTGTTTTTT; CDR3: CASSLGAAGREKLFF
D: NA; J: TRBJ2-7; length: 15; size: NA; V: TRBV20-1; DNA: TGCAGTGCTAGACCCGCCTCCGCGCGGGTGGAGGAGCAGTACTTC; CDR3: CSARPASARVEEQYF
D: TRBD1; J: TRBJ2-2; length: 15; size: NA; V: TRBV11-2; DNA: TGTGCCAGCAGTTCCGGGACAGCTAACACCGGGGAGCTGTTTTTT; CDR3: CASSSGTANTGELFF
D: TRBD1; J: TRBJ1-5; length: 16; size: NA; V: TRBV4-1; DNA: TGCGCCAGCAGTCCACTCGCAGGGGGCTTCAATCAGCCCCAGCATTTT; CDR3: CASSPLAGGFNQPQHF
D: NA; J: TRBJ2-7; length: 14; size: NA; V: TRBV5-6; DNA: TGTGCCAGCAGCTTGTCTGTGTACTCCTACGAGCAGTACTTC; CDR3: CASSLSVYSYEQYF
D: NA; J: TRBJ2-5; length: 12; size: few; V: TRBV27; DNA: TGTGCCAGCAGTCTTAATCAAGAGACCCAGTACTTC; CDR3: CASSLNQETQYF
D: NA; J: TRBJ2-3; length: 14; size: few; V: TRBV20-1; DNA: TGCAGTGCTAGAGATGTCTTACGTGGGGATACGCAGTATTTT; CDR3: CSARDVLRGDTQYF
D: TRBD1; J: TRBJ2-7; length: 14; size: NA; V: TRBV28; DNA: TGTGCCAGCAGTTTCGGTGGCAGGGGGCGTGAGCAGTACTTC; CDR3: CASSFGGRGREQYF
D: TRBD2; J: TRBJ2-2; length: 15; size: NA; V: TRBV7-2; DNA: TGTGCCAGCAGCTTGAGCGGGGGGGCCCCCGGGGAGCTGTTTTTT; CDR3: CASSLSGGAPGELFF
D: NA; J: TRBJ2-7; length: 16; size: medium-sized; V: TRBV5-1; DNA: TGCGCCAGCAGCCGGAATATTGGGGGCGTCGTTTACGAGCAGTACTTC; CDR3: CASSRNIGGVVYEQYF
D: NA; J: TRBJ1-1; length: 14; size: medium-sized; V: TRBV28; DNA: TGTGCCAGCAGTTTATTGAAGGAGAACACTGAAGCTTTCTTT; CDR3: CASSLLKENTEAFF
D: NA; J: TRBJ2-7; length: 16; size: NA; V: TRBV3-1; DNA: TGTGCCAGCAGCTCGACAGGACTAGGTATTCCCTACGAGCAGTACTTC; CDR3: CASSSTGLGIPYEQYF
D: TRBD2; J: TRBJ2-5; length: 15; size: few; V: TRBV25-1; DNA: TGTGCCAGCAGTTCCCCCCGGGAGGAGCGAGAGACCCAGTACTTC; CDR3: CASSSPREERETQYF
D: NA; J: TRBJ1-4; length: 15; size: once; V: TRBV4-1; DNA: TGCGCCAGCAGCCAAGATCGGACCCCCCCGGGAAAGCTGTTTTTT; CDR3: CASSQDRTPPGKLFF